Presented here are 18 T cell receptor beta chains from one specimen sequenced in a study of identical twins. TCRdb analysed the 5' RACE reads with MiXCR anew, one entry per CDR3 protein. The data hold a few hundred thousand distinct CDR3 sequences, with roughly a tenth observed a single time. Sample: memory T cells sorted from blood. The receptor source for this set is a man between 50 and 59 years old in good health.

The rearrangement joins TRBV7-3 to TRBJ2-2; D remains ambiguous. The CDR3 is 13 amino acids. The V end lost 4 bases, the J end lost 7 bases, and 10 bases lay between the germline ends. Looked up from germline, CDR1 is SGHTA and CDR2 is FQGTGA. CDR3 sequence reads: CASSSDMDGELFF. CDR3 DNA: TGTGCCAGCAGCTCTGACATGGACGGGGAGCTGTTTTTT.

This clonotype was counted only a few times. The V and J genes are TRBV3-1 and TRBJ1-1, with TRBD1 matching 8 bases. The CDR3 is 15 amino acids. Trimming at V came to 7 bases and at J to 2 bases, leaving 9 bases not matched to a gene. CDR1 and CDR2 from the germline V gene are LGHDT and YNNKEL (reference sequence). CDR3: CASTRPGQGNTEAFF. In nucleotides, the CDR3 is TGTGCCAGCACGCGACCCGGACAGGGCAACACTGAAGCTTTCTTT.

The rearrangement uses TRBV27 and TRBJ2-3, with 8 bases fitting TRBD2. Germline V gene lookup returns CDR1 MNHEY and CDR2 SMNVEV (reference sequence). The junction had 8 bases not matched to a gene; V was cut back by 3 bases and J by 0 bases. CDR3 length equals 17 residues. CDR3 sequence (DNA): TGTGCCAGCAGTTTTATCGGGAGGGGCCCTAGCACAGATACGCAGTATTTT. Translating it yields CASSFIGRGPSTDTQYF.

This clonotype was counted at least ten times. The chain carries TRBV5-1 and TRBJ2-2; either TRBD1 or TRBD2 may fit D (5 bases each). Trimming stripped 4 bases from V and 4 bases from J, with 17 bases between. Germline assignment: CDR1 SGHRS and CDR2 YFSETQ. This CDR3 contains 16 residues. CDR3 amino acids: CASSEGPLRGTGELFF. DNA of the CDR3: TGCGCCAGCAGCGAGGGCCCGCTGAGGGGCACCGGGGAGCTGTTTTTT.

The chain combines TRBV19 with TRBJ2-4; 7 positions match TRBD1. Trimming cost V 6 bases and J 8 bases; bases outside gene matches: 7. The V gene's germline CDR1 is LNHDA and CDR2 SQIVND (reference sequence). The CDR3 is 13 amino acids. In DNA form, the CDR3 reads TGTGCCAGTAGGAGACAGGGAGATGACATTCAGTACTTC. It yields the protein CASRRQGDDIQYF.

This clonotype occurred a few times. The chain combines TRBV3-1 with TRBJ2-7; D is uncertain. The germline gives CDR1 LGHDT, CDR2 YNNKEL (reference sequence). There are 13 residues in the CDR3. The V end was cut by 3 bases, the J end by 4 bases, with 10 bases between. The CDR3 bases are TGTGCCAGCAGCCAGGGTCGGGTGTACGAGCAGTACTTC. This gives the protein CASSQGRVYEQYF.

In its sample, this clonotype was seen a few times. This chain links TRBV29-1 with TRBJ1-1; the D gene is possibly TRBD1 (6 bases). Trimming removed 6 bases from V and 1 base from J, with 18 bases in between. The CDR3 is 15 amino acids. The germline CDR1 and CDR2 sequences are SQVTM and ANQGSEA. The CDR3 bases are TGCAGCGTACTTCATGGGGACACACGGAACACTGAAGCTTTCTTT. Protein product: CSVLHGDTRNTEAFF.

This clonotype appeared a few times. J is TRBJ2-7 and V is TRBV27, with no clear D. Germline values: CDR1 MNHEY, CDR2 SMNVEV (reference sequence). The CDR3 extends over 15 amino acids. V was shortened by 0 bases and J by 3 bases, with 12 bases between the two germline ends. The CDR3 DNA reads TGTGCCAGCAGTTTATCGGCCGCGCCCGTCTACGAGCAGTACTTC. Encoded protein: CASSLSAAPVYEQYF.

This clonotype occurred a few times. The chain has TRBV6-2 or TRBV6-3 and TRBJ1-1, with TRBD1 matching over 8 bases. The CDR3 is made up of 15 amino acids. The J segment lost 11 bases and the V segment lost 2 bases, leaving 13 bases of the junction unmatched. Germline V CDR1 and CDR2: MNHEY, SVGEGT. The CDR3 DNA follows: TGTGCCAGCAGTTACCTCAGGGGGCGGATAATGTTGGCTTTCTTT. Protein product: CASSYLRGRIMLAFF.

This clonotype was seen once. Since the CDR3 does not end with the conserved phenylalanine or tryptophan, this likely comes from a read error. This chain links TRBV20-1 with TRBJ2-1; TRBD2 aligns across 7 bases. The trim removed 5 bases at V and 6 bases at J, leaving 13 bases unmatched. Germline V CDR1 and CDR2: DFQATT, SNEGSKA (reference sequence). CDR3 size: 15 residues. CDR3 in DNA: TGCAGTGCTTTCCACCTAGCGGCAATTGGCAATGAGCAGTTCTCC. Its protein product is CSAFHLAAIGNEQFS.

At least ten counts were recorded for this clonotype. The chain employs TRBV7-7 and TRBJ2-5, with TRBD2 as a possible D gene (5 bases). Germline CDR1 SSHAT, CDR2 FNYEAQ (reference sequence). The CDR3 totals 15 residues. Trimming took 1 base from V and 1 from J, leaving 10 bases between them. Written as DNA, the CDR3 is TGTGCCAGCAGCTTAGGGAGCGGCCCCCAAGAGACCCAGTACTTC. Amino acid sequence: CASSLGSGPQETQYF. Complete variable domain (other parts from reference TRBV7-7 and TRBJ2-5): GAGVSQSPRYKVTKRGQDVTLRCDPISSHATLYWYQQALGQGPEFLTYFNYEAQPDKSGLPSDRFSAERPEGSISTLTIQRTEQRDSAMYRCASSLGSGPQETQYFGPGTRLLVL.

This clonotype was picked up a small number of times. The chain carries TRBV5-1 and TRBJ2-3, with D perhaps matching TRBD1 or TRBD2 (5 bases each). The germline V and J ends were trimmed by 0 bases and 0 bases, with 11 bases remaining between them. There are 16 residues in the CDR3. Per the germline V gene, CDR1 is SGHRS and CDR2 is YFSETQ. DNA of the CDR3: TGCGCCAGCAGCTTGGCGGGGACGACTAGCACAGATACGCAGTATTTT. Its translation is CASSLAGTTSTDTQYF.

This clonotype was observed a few times. V and J are TRBV29-1 and TRBJ2-3; the match to TRBD2 covers 15 bases. After removal of 7 bases from V and 8 bases from J, the junction contained 7 bases not matched to a gene. CDR1 and CDR2 from the germline V gene are SQVTM and ANQGSEA. This CDR3 is built from 14 residues. CDR3: CSAGLAGGLGTQYF. The DNA of the CDR3 is TGCAGCGCCGGACTAGCGGGGGGGCTGGGTACGCAGTATTTT.

A word on this clonotype: One end of the junction varies from germline; a read error may be responsible. This chain uses TRBV7-7 with TRBJ2-5, with D possibly matching TRBD2 (6 bases). The germline CDR1 and CDR2 sequences are SSHAT and FNYEAQ (reference sequence). This CDR3 contains 15 residues. The CDR3 DNA follows: TGTGCTAGCAGCTTACGCCCGGGGGTCGGAGAGACCCAGTACTTC. It yields the protein CASSLRPGVGETQYF. Drawing the rest from reference TRBV7-7 and TRBJ2-5, the complete variable domain is GAGVSQSPRYKVTKRGQDVTLRCDPISSHATLYWYQQALGQGPEFLTYFNYEAQPDKSGLPSDRFSAERPEGSISTLTIQRTEQRDSAMYRCASSLRPGVGETQYFGPGTRLLVL.

Ten or more counts support this clonotype. This chain links TRBV20-1 with TRBJ1-5, with 7 nucleotides matching TRBD1. CDR1 is DFQATT, CDR2 SNEGSKA, per germline (reference sequence). The V segment lost 5 bases and the J segment 8 bases; nucleotides outside the gene matches: 18. CDR3 size: 16 residues. CDR3 sequence: CSALRPGDSPLKPQHF. The DNA for the CDR3 is TGCAGTGCTCTTCGACCGGGGGACAGTCCCTTGAAGCCCCAGCATTTT.

This clonotype was counted ten times or more. The chain recombines TRBV5-1 with TRBJ2-7, with 8 bases matching TRBD1. Germline values: CDR1 SGHRS, CDR2 YFSETQ. With V trimmed by 0 bases and J by 7 bases, 6 bases remained unmatched. The CDR3 extends over 14 amino acids. CDR3: CASSLDAGTGEQYF. CDR3 DNA: TGCGCCAGCAGCTTGGACGCCGGGACAGGAGAGCAGTACTTC.

This rearrangement joins TRBV5-1 to TRBJ2-5; perhaps TRBD2 as D (5 bases). V lost 3 bases to trimming and J lost 2 bases, with 17 bases between them. This CDR3 has 16 residues. Germline V gene lookup returns CDR1 SGHRS and CDR2 YFSETQ. CDR3 sequence: CASSSRGSVRQETQYF. CDR3 coding DNA: TGCGCCAGCAGCTCCCGAGGGAGTGTGCGGCAAGAGACCCAGTACTTC.

The chain employs TRBV6-1 and TRBJ2-5, with D perhaps matching TRBD1 (6 bases). Per the germline V gene, CDR1 is MNHNS and CDR2 is SASEGT. V lost 3 bases, J lost 7 bases, and 15 bases lay in between. This CDR3 is built from 14 residues. The CDR3 DNA sequence: TGTGCCAGCAGTGAGATAGACAGGCGAGCGACCCAGTACTTC. It yields the protein CASSEIDRRATQYF.